The 8 T cell receptor beta chains below all came from one sample that was sequenced in a study of cytomegalovirus exposure and HLA in healthy donors. TCRdb's copy holds only in-frame clones and misses some; the assay was immunoSEQ multiplex PCR. The repertoire holds 250,000 to 400,000 clones, 88% seen once, with 0.9% to 1% in the top ten. The sequencing input was PBMCs. Receptor source: a young man in good health and CMV-seronegative.

The genes are TRBV11-2 and TRBJ2-1; the match to TRBD1 covers 8 bases. Germline values: CDR1 SGHAT, CDR2 FQNNGV. This CDR3 has 16 amino acids. Trimming cost V 5 bases and J 4 bases; bases outside gene matches: 10. The DNA of the CDR3 is TGTGCCAGCAGCCCGACAGGGGCTCTGGGGTACAATGAGCAGTTCTTC. Protein: CASSPTGALGYNEQFF.

The chain couples TRBV6-5 to TRBJ1-5; D ambiguous. This CDR3 contains 13 residues. Trimming took off 0 bases at V and 8 bases at J, with 8 bases between the two ends. Germline CDR1 is MNHEY and CDR2 is SVGAGI. DNA of the CDR3: TGTGCCAGCAGTTACTCTGGCGGGAAGCCCCAGCATTTT. Translation: CASSYSGGKPQHF.

The chain combines TRBV15 with TRBJ2-3; no firm D call. The CDR3 contains 15 residues. From germline, CDR1 is LNHNV and CDR2 YYDKDF (reference sequence). Trimming took 4 bases from V and 0 from J, leaving 11 bases between them. The CDR3 sequence: CATSNTHYSTDTQYF. The CDR3 nucleotides are TGTGCCACCAGCAACACTCACTACAGCACAGATACGCAGTATTTT.

The chain couples TRBV5-6 to TRBJ2-5, with 9 bases identical to TRBD2. Germline loops: CDR1 SGHDT, CDR2 YYEEEE. V dropped 4 bases and J dropped 3; count of bases not matched to a gene: 10. The CDR3 sequence is 16 residues long. CDR3 coding DNA: TGTGCCAGCAGCCATCTGGCGCCTAGCGGGGAAGAGACCCAGTACTTC. Residues: CASSHLAPSGEETQYF.

The V gene is TRBV2, the J gene TRBJ2-4; D is uncertain. The CDR3 covers 14 residues. Germline loops: CDR1 SNHLY, CDR2 FYNNEI. Between the trimmed V and J ends, which lost 2 bases and 1 base, there was a span of 6 bases. CDR3 amino acids: CASSESEAKNIQYF. The CDR3 DNA reads TGTGCCAGCAGTGAATCTGAGGCCAAAAACATTCAGTACTTC.

The genes are TRBV7-9 and TRBJ1-4, with 7 nucleotides matching TRBD1. Germline loops: CDR1 SEHNR, CDR2 FQNEAQ (reference sequence). The CDR3 extends over 13 amino acids. V was pared by 6 bases and J by 6 bases, with 4 bases of the junction left unmatched. The CDR3 loop reads CASRGTVDEKLFF. As DNA, the CDR3 is TGTGCCAGCAGAGGGACAGTTGATGAAAAACTGTTTTTT.

The chain links TRBV4-1 to TRBJ1-5, with TRBD1 as a possible D gene (6 bases). Deletions cut 0 bases from V and 3 bases from J, with 12 bases between. Germline V gene data show CDR1 as MGHRA and CDR2 as YSYEKL. The CDR3 length is 16 residues. The chain's CDR3 is CASSQDGGQVNQPQHF. CDR3 coding DNA: TGCGCCAGCAGCCAAGATGGGGGCCAGGTCAATCAGCCCCAGCATTTT.

The rearrangement joins TRBV6-6 to TRBJ1-1; D is unresolved. Germline V gene data show CDR1 as MNHNY and CDR2 as SVGAGI (reference sequence). This CDR3 region has 12 residues. V was shortened by 10 bases and J by 0 bases, with 9 bases between the two germline ends. DNA of the CDR3: TGTGCCAAGCGGGATATGAACACTGAAGCTTTCTTT. It specifies CAKRDMNTEAFF.